This T cell receptor beta chain derives from a study of blood T cell repertoires in COVID-19. The overall study: Sites in the United States, Italy and Spain provided acute and convalescent COVID-19 samples.

Some clones are missing from TCRdb's copy, which holds only in-frame ones; the method was immunoSEQ multiplex PCR. The repertoire holds over 200,000 clones, roughly 90% seen once, with 2.5% to 3% in the top ten. Germline CDR1 is LGHNA and CDR2 is YSLEER. Unmatched junction bases numbered 12, after V lost 2 bases and J lost 2 bases. The CDR3 has 18 residues. The chain has TRBV4-3 and TRBJ2-4; 7 nucleotides line up with TRBD1. The sequence was obtained from a woman aged 60-70 years with acute or convalescent COVID-19. Sequencing used peripheral blood. CDR3 sequence: CASSQHLQGVMTKNIQYF. CDR3 DNA: TGCGCCAGCAGCCAACACCTTCAGGGGGTCATGACCAAAAACATTCAGTACTTC.